This entry features one TCR beta chain sequence. Its antigen is not yet known. No much larger clonotype is one base removed from it; base qualities were not supplied. This record comes from a study of T cell repertoires in cytomegalovirus infection (dated by TCRdb to between 2019 and 2020). Describing the broader study: Recently identified HLA-C-restricted CMV epitopes, whose presentation resists viral immunomodulation, were targeted by peptide stimulations together with well-studied HLA-B-restricted epitopes. The HLA type of each donor mattered for the analysis, because public TCR beta signatures pointed to carriage of CMV infection along with the matching HLA type. Results the study describes overall, beyond this receptor: In both this cohort and an independent roughly 350-donor cohort, the cumulative frequency of public TCR beta family members distinguished carriers of CMV infection plus the relevant HLA type. The ex vivo response was dominated by HLA-C-restricted CMV-specific TCR beta clonotypes, and the single most frequent clonotype in two of eight donors was supplied by these HLA-C-restricted clonotypes.

The CDR3 runs 14 amino acids, cysteine and phenylalanine included. CDR3 DNA is the only sequence kept; it has 42 bases, read in frame from the first base. Via the germline V gene, CDR1 is SGHTA and CDR2 FQGNSA. V lost 2 bases and J lost 0 bases; the stretch between them is 8 bases long. TCRdb lists the instrument as Illumina HiSeq 1500. Using fastp trimming at Q25 and MiXCR clonotype assembly, TCRdb reanalyzed the public sequencing data and kept in-frame beta chains. Every entry covers one CDR3 protein and lists the most common genes and DNA from its rows. For this sample the table gives about 480,000 distinct CDR3 sequences, of which 30% to 35% were detected only once. The ten largest clones take up roughly 15% of the sample. The sample's treatment or condition label, in plain terms: in vitro stimulation with specific CMV peptide epitopes to enrich CMV-specific T cells.

The chain is assembled from TRBV7-2 and TRBJ2-7; the D gene cannot be named for sure. The sample was cultured PBMCs, taken from culture after CMV antigen stimulation. This sequence originates from a human donor in good health (CMV status not recorded). Some clones in this sample may be carry-over from other donors' samples. CDR3 sequence: CASSLRMFSYEQYF. The nucleotide sequence reads TGTGCCAGCAGCTTACGAATGTTCTCCTACGAGCAGTACTTC.